Listed below are T cell receptor beta chains from one sample, sequenced in a study of early T cells in non-severe SARS-CoV-2 infection. TCRdb used MiXCR to reprocess the 5' RACE reads, holding one entry per CDR3 protein. The repertoire holds more than 75,000 distinct CDR3 sequences, with 11% to 15% as singletons. Sequencing was carried out using whole blood. These receptors were collected from an adult who was a healthcare worker with PCR-confirmed SARS-CoV-2 infection or an uninfected control (not recorded which). Both conserved end residues are part of each CDR3. D genes are given only for firm matches. The size field is filled for only some rows; it gives once, few, many or a size class.

V: TRBV6-1; size: few; D: NA; J: TRBJ1-2; DNA: TGTGCCAGCAGTGAACAGTATGGCTACACCTTC; CDR3: CASSEQYGYTF
V: TRBV6-6; size: NA; D: NA; J: TRBJ2-3; DNA: TGTGCCAGCAGTTACTCGGGGACACTCCTCACAGATACGCAGTATTTT; CDR3: CASSYSGTLLTDTQYF
V: TRBV28; size: many; D: TRBD1; J: TRBJ2-7; DNA: TGTGCCAGCATTTTGCCCGGGACAGGCGGACACCACGAGCAGTACTTC; CDR3: CASILPGTGGHHEQYF
V: TRBV5-5; size: NA; D: NA; J: TRBJ2-5; DNA: TGTGCCAGCAGCTCTACAGGGTCGGAAGAGACCCAGTACTTC; CDR3: CASSSTGSEETQYF
V: TRBV10-1; size: few; D: NA; J: TRBJ2-7; DNA: TGCGCCAGCAGCCTCTCGGGGTCCTACGAGCAGTACTTC; CDR3: CASSLSGSYEQYF
V: TRBV7-2; size: many; D: TRBD2; J: TRBJ2-5; DNA: TGTGCCAGCAGCTCGGGACTAGGGGGAGAGACCCAGTACTTC; CDR3: CASSSGLGGETQYF
V: TRBV7-2; size: few; D: NA; J: TRBJ2-1; DNA: TGTGCCAGCACCCCCTCTAGGGGAGGTTACAATGAGCAGTTCTTC; CDR3: CASTPSRGGYNEQFF
V: TRBV12-3/TRBV12-4; size: once; D: TRBD2; J: TRBJ2-5; DNA: TGTGCCAGCAGTTTATATAGCCTAGCGGGGGGTTATGAGACCCAGTACTTC; CDR3: CASSLYSLAGGYETQYF
V: TRBV5-1; size: NA; D: TRBD1; J: TRBJ1-1; DNA: TGCGCCAGCAGCTTGGAGATGCGGACAGGGAACCTTATGAACACTGAAGCTTTCTTT; CDR3: CASSLEMRTGNLMNTEAFF
V: TRBV10-3; size: NA; D: NA; J: TRBJ1-2; DNA: TGTGCCATCATCGGGGATGGAAGCTATGGCTACACCTTC; CDR3: CAIIGDGSYGYTF
V: TRBV20-1; size: NA; D: NA; J: TRBJ2-7; DNA: TGCAGTCGTCGCTACGAGCAGTACTTC; CDR3: CSRRYEQYF
V: TRBV5-5; size: NA; D: NA; J: TRBJ1-1; DNA: TGTGCCAGCAGCTTGACGGTGAACACTGAAGCTTTCTTT; CDR3: CASSLTVNTEAFF
V: TRBV11-2; size: NA; D: TRBD2; J: TRBJ2-2; DNA: TGTGCCAGCAGCCCGATAACGGGGGGGATGAACACCGGGGAGCTGTTTTTT; CDR3: CASSPITGGMNTGELFF
V: TRBV4-3; size: many; D: NA; J: TRBJ2-2; DNA: TGCGCCAGCAGCCAAGATCGAGGAGCCGACACCGGGGAGCTGTTTTTT; CDR3: CASSQDRGADTGELFF
V: TRBV21-1; size: many; D: NA; J: TRBJ2-2; DNA: TGTGCCAGCAGCAAAGAGGCCAGCATCTCGAACACCGGGGAGCTGTTTTTT; CDR3: CASSKEASISNTGELFF
V: TRBV4-2; size: NA; D: NA; J: TRBJ2-1; DNA: TGTGCCAGCAGCCTAAAGACCGGGAGAGGGTACAATGAGCAGTTCTTC; CDR3: CASSLKTGRGYNEQFF
V: TRBV24-1; size: NA; D: TRBD2; J: TRBJ2-3; DNA: TGTGCCACCAGTGGGGCTAGCGGGGGGCTAGTCACAGATACGCAGTATTTT; CDR3: CATSGASGGLVTDTQYF
V: TRBV7-7; size: few; D: TRBD2; J: TRBJ2-3; DNA: TGTGCTAGCAGTACTAGCGGGGGGGCAAGCACAGATACGCAGTATTTT; CDR3: CASSTSGGASTDTQYF
V: TRBV18; size: many; D: TRBD1; J: TRBJ1-5; DNA: TGTGCCAGCTCACCAGGGCAGGGGGCGCCGAATCAGCCCCAGCATTTT; CDR3: CASSPGQGAPNQPQHF
V: TRBV5-4; size: few; D: NA; J: TRBJ2-7; DNA: TGTGCCAGCAGCTTGGCACGCAGGTCCCACTACGAGCAGTACTTC; CDR3: CASSLARRSHYEQYF
V: TRBV5-6; size: many; D: TRBD2; J: TRBJ2-1; DNA: TGTGCCAGCAGCCCTAGCGGGCTTTACTCCTACAATGAGCAGTTCTTC; CDR3: CASSPSGLYSYNEQFF
V: TRBV29-1; size: NA; D: NA; J: TRBJ2-2; DNA: TGCAGCGGGTTTTCGGAGAAAGACACCGGGGAGCTGTTTTTT; CDR3: CSGFSEKDTGELFF
V: TRBV29-1; size: NA; D: NA; J: TRBJ1-3; DNA: TGCAGCGCCGCCTACAGGGAAGTAAACACCATATATTTT; CDR3: CSAAYREVNTIYF
V: TRBV5-6; size: NA; D: NA; J: TRBJ2-1; DNA: TGTGCCAGCAGCTTGGAGGGGTACCTGGACAATGAGCAGTTCTTC; CDR3: CASSLEGYLDNEQFF
V: TRBV29-1; size: few; D: NA; J: TRBJ2-7; DNA: TGCAGCGTTGAGCCGCCGGTTTTCCCCGAGCAGTACTTC; CDR3: CSVEPPVFPEQYF
V: TRBV6-5; size: few; D: NA; J: TRBJ2-2; DNA: TGTGCCAGCAGTTCCGCAGGGACCGGGGAGCTGTTTTTT; CDR3: CASSSAGTGELFF
V: TRBV27; size: NA; D: TRBD1; J: TRBJ2-7; DNA: TGTGCCAGCAGTTTGGGGACAGGCCGACTCTCCTACGAGCAGTACTTC; CDR3: CASSLGTGRLSYEQYF
V: TRBV5-5; size: NA; D: TRBD1; J: TRBJ1-5; DNA: TGTGCCAGCACCCCTATCGGGTCCGGGACAGGGGATCAGCCCCAGCATTTT; CDR3: CASTPIGSGTGDQPQHF
V: TRBV12-3/TRBV12-4; size: few; D: NA; J: TRBJ1-6; DNA: TGTGCCAGCAGTCTTACCGGGCGCCCGTCACCCCTCCACTTT; CDR3: CASSLTGRPSPLHF
V: TRBV6-5; size: few; D: TRBD1; J: TRBJ1-5; DNA: TGTGCCAGCAGCCCGGACAGGGGACAGCCCCAGCATTTT; CDR3: CASSPDRGQPQHF
V: TRBV28; size: few; D: NA; J: TRBJ1-1; DNA: TGTGCCAGCAGTACCTCGGTCCCTGAAGCTTTCTTT; CDR3: CASSTSVPEAFF
V: TRBV10-1; size: few; D: NA; J: TRBJ2-7; DNA: TGCGCCACCTCCCGCGACCTGAACTCCTACGAGCAGTACTTC; CDR3: CATSRDLNSYEQYF
V: TRBV5-8; size: many; D: NA; J: TRBJ2-7; DNA: TGTGCCAGCAGCTTGGTGTTTGGTACAGGATACTACGAGCAGTACTTC; CDR3: CASSLVFGTGYYEQYF
V: TRBV12-3/TRBV12-4; size: few; D: NA; J: TRBJ1-2; DNA: TGTGCCAGCAGTTTCGGGCAAACGGAAGGCTACACCTTC; CDR3: CASSFGQTEGYTF
V: TRBV6-5; size: few; D: NA; J: TRBJ1-4; DNA: TGTGCCAGCAGCCCGACAGTACCATATCGAGAAAAACTGTTTTTT; CDR3: CASSPTVPYREKLFF
V: TRBV21-1; size: NA; D: NA; J: TRBJ2-7; DNA: TGTGCCAGCAGCTTTCATAACTACGAGCAGTACTTC; CDR3: CASSFHNYEQYF
V: TRBV7-3; size: many; D: NA; J: TRBJ1-6; DNA: TGTGCCAGCCGAGGGACGGCCCCTAATTCACCCCTCCACTTT; CDR3: CASRGTAPNSPLHF
V: TRBV2; size: NA; D: NA; J: TRBJ2-7; DNA: TGTGCCAGCTCTGTAGGGCGACAGGCTTACGAGCAGTACTTC; CDR3: CASSVGRQAYEQYF
V: TRBV24-1; size: NA; D: NA; J: TRBJ1-5; DNA: TGTGCCACCAGTGATTGGACGAATCAGCCCCAGCATTTT; CDR3: CATSDWTNQPQHF
V: TRBV27; size: few; D: NA; J: TRBJ2-3; DNA: TGTGCCAGCAGTCCCCCGCCGGGCACAGATACGCAGTATTTT; CDR3: CASSPPPGTDTQYF
V: TRBV10-3; size: few; D: NA; J: TRBJ1-1; DNA: TGTGCCATCGCCGGCGGGAAAGAAGCTTTCTTT; CDR3: CAIAGGKEAFF
V: TRBV20-1; size: few; D: TRBD2; J: TRBJ2-7; DNA: TGCAGTGCCAGATCCGGGACTAGGACCTACGAGCAGTACTTC; CDR3: CSARSGTRTYEQYF
V: TRBV28; size: NA; D: NA; J: TRBJ1-3; DNA: TGTGCCAGCACGGACGGGGGGAGAAACACCATATATTTT; CDR3: CASTDGGRNTIYF
V: TRBV27; size: NA; D: TRBD2; J: TRBJ2-7; DNA: TGTGCCAGCAGTTTCCAAGCGGGGGGGTACTCCTACGAGCAGTACTTC; CDR3: CASSFQAGGYSYEQYF
V: TRBV6-5; size: NA; D: TRBD1; J: TRBJ2-3; DNA: TGTGCCAGCAGCCCTACCGAGGACAGGTCCCCGTATTTT; CDR3: CASSPTEDRSPYF
V: TRBV28; size: NA; D: NA; J: TRBJ1-1; DNA: TGTGCCAGCAGTTTAGTTCGTAAGTGGGCGGACACTGAAGCTTTCTTT; CDR3: CASSLVRKWADTEAFF
V: TRBV5-1; size: few; D: NA; J: TRBJ1-1; DNA: TGCGCCAGCAGCTTGGCCCCAGGGATTTTAACTGAAGCTTTCTTT; CDR3: CASSLAPGILTEAFF
V: TRBV29-1; size: NA; D: NA; J: TRBJ2-5; DNA: TGCAGCGTTGAAAGCCAGCGAGGGGAGACCCAGTACTTC; CDR3: CSVESQRGETQYF
V: TRBV11-1; size: NA; D: TRBD2; J: TRBJ2-1; DNA: TGTGCCAGCAGTCCAAGGCGGGGGGGCAACAATGAGCAGTTCTTC; CDR3: CASSPRRGGNNEQFF
V: TRBV5-6; size: NA; D: TRBD1; J: TRBJ1-2; DNA: TGTGCCAGCAGCGTGGGACAGCCTAACTATGGCTACACCTTC; CDR3: CASSVGQPNYGYTF
V: TRBV20-1; size: NA; D: TRBD2; J: TRBJ2-1; DNA: TGCAGTGCTAGAGATCTGCGGGGGGGACACAATGAGCAGTTCTTC; CDR3: CSARDLRGGHNEQFF
V: TRBV20-1; size: NA; D: NA; J: TRBJ1-5; DNA: TGCAGTGCTAGAGCCCCGGGAGGAGTTCAGCCCCAGCATTTT; CDR3: CSARAPGGVQPQHF
V: TRBV7-8; size: many; D: NA; J: TRBJ2-1; DNA: TGTGCCAGCAGCTTAGGTGGGGGGCGCTACAATGAGCAGTTCTTC; CDR3: CASSLGGGRYNEQFF
V: TRBV10-3; size: few; D: NA; J: TRBJ1-6; DNA: TGTGCCGTCGCCGATAATTCACCCCTCCACTTT; CDR3: CAVADNSPLHF
V: TRBV7-3; size: few; D: NA; J: TRBJ2-4; DNA: TGTGCCAGCAGCTTGGACAGACCAAACATTCAGTACTTC; CDR3: CASSLDRPNIQYF
V: TRBV29-1; size: NA; D: TRBD1; J: TRBJ1-1; DNA: TGCAGCTTTCGGAGCAGGGGGCGTGAAGCTTTCTTT; CDR3: CSFRSRGREAFF
V: TRBV13; size: few; D: NA; J: TRBJ1-2; DNA: TGTGCCAGCAGCACCCGGGACGCCGGCGGCTATGGCTACACCTTC; CDR3: CASSTRDAGGYGYTF